This entry lists 11 T cell receptor beta chains sequenced from one sample in a study of cytomegalovirus exposure and HLA in healthy donors. A multiplex PCR was run with 60 Vbeta primers and 13 Jbeta primers. Sequenced by immunoSEQ multiplex PCR; TCRdb stores in-frame clones only, minus some. This sample carries over 95,000 clones, about 77% of them seen once, and the ten largest clones take around 3%. The sample comprised PBMCs. The receptors shown here come from a man in his forties in good health and CMV-seronegative.

The J gene is TRBJ1-4, the V gene TRBV5-6, with TRBD1 as a possible D gene (6 bases). In germline, CDR1 is SGHDT, CDR2 YYEEEE. The CDR3 is made up of 14 amino acids. Trimming left V 0 bases short and J 8 bases short, with 11 bases between. Here the CDR3 DNA reads TGTGCCAGCAGCTTGGCAGGGGATAAGGAAAAACTGTTTTTT. It translates to CASSLAGDKEKLFF. Together with reference TRBV5-6 and TRBJ1-4, the CDR3 gives the full variable domain: DAGVTQSPTHLIKTRGQQVTLRCSPKSGHDTVSWYQQALGQGPQFIFQYYEEEERQRGNFPDRFSGHQFPNYSSELNVNALLLGDSALYLCASSLAGDKEKLFFGSGTQLSVL.

The chain employs TRBV27 and TRBJ1-1, with a possible D match to TRBD1 (5 bases). The germline CDR1 and CDR2 sequences are MNHEY and SMNVEV (reference sequence). CDR3 length: 13 residues. Trimming took off 0 bases at V and 4 bases at J, with 6 bases between the two ends. The CDR3 is CASSLSGGTEAFF. The CDR3 DNA sequence: TGTGCCAGCAGTTTATCGGGGGGCACTGAAGCTTTCTTT.

This chain links TRBV18 with TRBJ2-5; no definite D call. Germline V gene lookup returns CDR1 KGHSH and CDR2 LQKENI. The CDR3 is 12 residues long. Between the trimmed V and J ends, which lost 3 bases and 1 base, there was a span of 3 bases. The CDR3, as DNA: TGTGCCAGCTCACCTAGCCAAGAGACCCAGTACTTC. Its translation: CASSPSQETQYF.

This chain uses TRBV7-9 with TRBJ2-3; 9 bases map to TRBD2. This CDR3 region has 16 residues. V was clipped by 5 bases and J by 5 bases; unmatched bases: 11. In germline, CDR1 is SEHNR, CDR2 FQNEAQ (reference sequence). In nucleotides, the CDR3 is TGTGCCAGCAGCGAATCCCTAGCGGGGATAAAAGATACGCAGTATTTT. Translation: CASSESLAGIKDTQYF.

The chain joins TRBV29-1 to TRBJ1-1, with 7 bases that match TRBD1. The V gene end was trimmed by 5 bases and the J gene end by 4 bases; junction bases not matched to a gene: 4. The CDR3 runs 12 residues. The germline gives CDR1 SQVTM, CDR2 ANQGSEA. The CDR3: CSVLQGSTEAFF. CDR3 coding DNA: TGCAGCGTTCTACAGGGGAGCACTGAAGCTTTCTTT.

The rearrangement uses TRBV5-6 and TRBJ2-7; tentatively, D is TRBD1 (5 bases). Trimming removed 0 bases at V and 6 bases at J, with 10 bases between. Germline CDR1 reads SGHDT; CDR2 reads YYEEEE. The CDR3 is made up of 13 amino acids. The DNA of the CDR3 is TGTGCCAGCAGCTTGGGGGTGGGGCGCGAGCAGTACTTC. This encodes CASSLGVGREQYF.

The rearrangement links TRBV18 to TRBJ1-3; D is unclear. Germline CDR1 is KGHSH and CDR2 is LQKENI. There are 12 residues in the CDR3. V was pared by 6 bases and J by 4 bases, with 7 bases between. This chain's CDR3 is CASSPRGNTIYF. DNA of the CDR3: TGTGCCAGCTCTCCTAGGGGAAACACCATATATTTT.

The chain recombines TRBV19 with TRBJ2-3; D perhaps matches TRBD2 (7 bases). Germline CDR1 LNHDA, CDR2 SQIVND (reference sequence). The length of the CDR3 is 16 residues. V lost 5 bases to trimming and J lost 5 bases, with 20 bases between them. CDR3 bases: TGTGCCAGTAGTCCCCTAGGGGGGGGGCCCGTAGATACGCAGTATTTT. Protein: CASSPLGGGPVDTQYF.

V is TRBV2 and J is TRBJ2-1; 8 bases fit TRBD1. The CDR3 runs to 14 residues. Germline assignment: CDR1 SNHLY and CDR2 FYNNEI. J gave up 7 bases and V 5 bases, and 7 bases lay outside the gene matches. CDR3 loop: CASSYRTGMNEQFF. The CDR3 DNA reads as TGTGCCAGCAGTTACCGGACAGGGATGAATGAGCAGTTCTTC.

The V call is TRBV6-1, the J call TRBJ2-7; TRBD2 is a possible D gene (5 bases). V was cut by 8 bases and J by 2 bases, with 10 bases left in between. The CDR3 is made up of 12 amino acids. Germline assignment: CDR1 MNHNS and CDR2 SASEGT. The CDR3 DNA sequence: TGTGCCAGCGGATGGAGGCCCTACGAGCAGTACTTC. Its protein is CASGWRPYEQYF.

This sequence joins TRBV11-3 and TRBJ2-5; 7 bases match TRBD2. The V gene end was trimmed by 5 bases and the J gene end by 3 bases; junction bases not matched to a gene: 9. Germline V CDR1 and CDR2: SGHNT, YENEEA. CDR3 length: 15 amino acids. CDR3 loop: CASSLGAGREETQYF. The DNA of the CDR3 is TGTGCCAGCAGCCTAGGAGCGGGGAGAGAAGAGACCCAGTACTTC.